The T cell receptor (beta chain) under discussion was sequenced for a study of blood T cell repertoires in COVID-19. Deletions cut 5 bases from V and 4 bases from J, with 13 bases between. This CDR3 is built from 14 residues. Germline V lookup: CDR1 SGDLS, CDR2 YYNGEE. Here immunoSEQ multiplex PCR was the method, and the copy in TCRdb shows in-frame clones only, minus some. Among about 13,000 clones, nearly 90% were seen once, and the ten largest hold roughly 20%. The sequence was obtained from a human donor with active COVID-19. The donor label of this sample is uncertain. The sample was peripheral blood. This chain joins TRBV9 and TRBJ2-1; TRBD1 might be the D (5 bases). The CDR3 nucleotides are TGTGCCAGCAGTTACAGGTCGACATACAATGAGCAGTTCTTC. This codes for CASSYRSTYNEQFF. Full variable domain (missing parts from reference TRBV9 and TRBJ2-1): DSGVTQTPKHLITATGQRVTLRCSPRSGDLSVYWYQQSLDQGLQFLIQYYNGEERAKGNILERFSAQQFPDLHSELNLSSLELGDSALYFCASSYRSTYNEQFFGPGTRLTVL.